This T cell receptor (beta chain) stems from a study of beta chain features in type 1 diabetes. Regarding the study as a whole: Across patients, naive, central memory and Treg TCRB repertoires exhibited apparently greater similarity than was observed across healthy donors.

Every isolated RNA sample was fully reverse transcribed, so sequencing captured expressed TCRB transcripts. The protocol was immunoSEQ multiplex PCR, while the TCRdb copy is restricted to in-frame clones and leaves out a portion. The sample records around 240,000 clones, around 65% being singletons. Sampling consisted of one heparinised blood draw per donor, averaging about 116 mL. Sorting that relied on CD45RO/CCR7/CD25/CD127/CD95/CD27 yielded CD4+ naive, central memory, regulatory and stem cell-like memory cells. The CDR3 length is 11 residues. Trimming cost V 1 base and J 5 bases, with 3 bases left between them. CDR1 and CDR2 (germline): LGHNT, FRNRAP. A remark on this clone: Its antigen is still unknown.

The sample comprised naive CD4+ T cells from blood. This rearrangement joins TRBV12-5 to TRBJ2-7; D remains ambiguous. The TCR sequence derives from a young man in good health. CDR3 nucleotide sequence: TGTGCTAGTGGTTTGGGGAACGAGCAGTACTTC. It translates to CASGLGNEQYF.